These 9 T cell receptor beta chains share one sample of origin, sequenced in a study of T cell responses to AZD1222 COVID-19 vaccine. Clones were read by immunoSEQ multiplex PCR, and TCRdb kept only the in-frame ones, dropping some. Among some 98,000 clones, about 90% were seen once, and the ten largest hold about 16%. This specimen was peripheral blood, taken 28 days after the second AZD1222 dose. These receptors all come from an adult who received the AZD1222 COVID-19 vaccine.

The chain recombines TRBV2 with TRBJ1-1; D not resolved. The CDR3 covers 13 residues. Germline V gene data show CDR1 as SNHLY and CDR2 as FYNNEI. The V and J ends lost 9 bases and 1 base respectively, with 12 bases between them. The CDR3 protein is CARASRGNTEAFF. The CDR3 DNA reads as TGTGCCAGGGCCTCGCGGGGGAACACTGAAGCTTTCTTT.

V gene TRBV5-5 combines with J gene TRBJ1-2; D is ambiguous. Trimming took off 5 bases at V and 8 bases at J, with 22 bases between the two ends. The CDR3 is 15 amino acids. Germline CDR1 SGHKS, CDR2 YYEKEE (reference sequence). CDR3 bases: TGTGCCAGCAGGCTCCCGGGCCGTGAAGTTGAAGGCTACACCTTC. Amino acids: CASRLPGREVEGYTF.

This chain joins TRBV11-3 and TRBJ2-3; 9 bases are a match to TRBD1. Germline V gene lookup returns CDR1 SGHNT and CDR2 YENEEA. The CDR3 has 16 residues. V was clipped by 1 base and J by 4 bases; unmatched bases: 6. The CDR3 loop is CASSLGVQGAADTQYF. CDR3 DNA: TGTGCCAGCAGCTTAGGAGTACAGGGGGCCGCAGATACGCAGTATTTT. Variable domain in full (rest from reference TRBV11-3 and TRBJ2-3): EAGVVQSPRYKIIEKKQPVAFWCNPISGHNTLYWYLQNLGQGPELLIRYENEEAVDDSQLPKDRFSAERLKGVDSTLKIQPAELGDSAVYLCASSLGVQGAADTQYFGPGTRLTVL.

The chain carries TRBV28 and TRBJ2-3; 12 nucleotides line up with TRBD2. V lost 7 bases to trimming and J lost 2 bases; unmatched junction nucleotides: 10. CDR1 is MDHEN, CDR2 SYDVKM, per germline. This CDR3 has 17 amino acids. The CDR3 is CASNFQTSGRYTDTQYF. CDR3 sequence (DNA): TGTGCCAGCAACTTCCAGACTAGCGGGAGATACACAGATACGCAGTATTTT. Based on the CDR3 plus reference TRBV28 and TRBJ2-3, the full variable domain is DVKVTQSSRYLVKRTGEKVFLECVQDMDHENMFWYRQDPGLGLRLIYFSYDVKMKEKGDIPEGYSVSREKKERFSLILESASTNQTSMYLCASNFQTSGRYTDTQYFGPGTRLTVL.

This clone has a handful of counts. The chain recombines TRBV28 with TRBJ2-7; the match to TRBD1 covers 7 bases. This CDR3 has 15 residues. The V segment lost 6 bases and the J segment 4 bases; nucleotides outside the gene matches: 12. The germline V gene has CDR1 MDHEN and CDR2 SYDVKM. For the CDR3, the DNA is TGTGCCAGCAGGACCCAAGGGGGCGCGGTTTACGAGCAGTACTTC. Its translation: CASRTQGGAVYEQYF.

The table lists this clone with a few counts. The chain recombines TRBV6-6 with TRBJ1-4, with TRBD1 as a possible D gene (5 bases). Per the germline V gene, CDR1 is MNHNY and CDR2 is SVGAGI (reference sequence). CDR3 size: 17 residues. Deletions cut 5 bases from V and 0 bases from J, with 16 bases between. CDR3 bases: TGTGCCAGCAGTCCCTCTTGGGGGGGAGCAACTAATGAAAAACTGTTTTTT. The encoded protein is CASSPSWGGATNEKLFF.

This chain uses TRBV11-2 with TRBJ1-3, with D hard to call. Germline CDR1 SGHAT, CDR2 FQNNGV. There are 15 residues in the CDR3. Deletions cut 3 bases from V and 0 bases from J, with 9 bases between. CDR3 DNA sequence: TGTGCCAGCAGCTTTACCCCGAACTCTGGAAACACCATATATTTT. Its translation: CASSFTPNSGNTIYF.

This chain uses TRBV5-4 with TRBJ2-7, with no clear D. CDR1 and CDR2 from the germline V gene are SGHNT and YYREEE (reference sequence). CDR3 length: 14 residues. With 3 bases removed from V and 8 bases from J, the gap between germline ends came to 18 bases. In DNA form, the CDR3 reads TGTGCCAGCAGCTCCGCAGTCGGTGATAGGAAGCAGTACTTC. As protein: CASSSAVGDRKQYF.

A single count supports this clone. The chain is built from TRBV5-1 and TRBJ2-1; TRBD2 matches 7 bases. The CDR3 is 15 amino acids. The V gene end was trimmed by 4 bases and the J gene end by 5 bases; junction bases not matched to a gene: 9. CDR1 and CDR2 from the germline V gene are SGHRS and YFSETQ. CDR3 DNA: TGCGCCAGCAGCCTCTTCACTAGCGTAAACAATGAGCAGTTCTTC. Encoded protein: CASSLFTSVNNEQFF.